This TCR beta chain was recorded in a study of cytomegalovirus exposure and HLA in healthy donors (dated 2017 in TCRdb). With regard to the full study: The 666 repertoires of the first cohort and the roughly 110 validation repertoires were produced on the same platform, according to a later analysis. The study was designed to test whether signatures of past pathogen exposure could be identified by cataloging public T cell receptors. In addition to the first cohort of roughly 700 subjects, a separate validation cohort of 120 different subjects was used. To predict cytomegalovirus infection status, the study brought together high-throughput TCR immunosequencing, statistical association of individual TCRs with disease status, and machine learning.

Separate from the approximately 670-subject first cohort, the validation cohort of more than 90 subjects was the group to which the donors belonged. Points the paper makes about the study in general: A later analysis found that TCRs clustered in the first cohort also tended to co-occur in the roughly 120 validation repertoires, with approximately 95% of cluster scores above 0. All 120 or so repertoires were used to score co-occurrence in the validation cohort in a later analysis, because that analysis had no HLA typing for the cohort. The authors suggested that the approach could potentially be generalized to other disease states and immunological phenotypes. A total of 150 to 200 TCR beta chains were listed by the study as associated with cytomegalovirus. A few of the identified cytomegalovirus-associated TCR beta chains were confirmed in vitro to be specific for cytomegalovirus antigens. Across donors, most TCR sequences were observed very rarely, whereas some public TCRs were present in many individuals. Cytomegalovirus status was reported to be diagnosed by the classifier with high specificity and sensitivity in both the original and validation cohorts.

This clone has just a few counts. Its target antigen remains unknown. Base qualities are not provided; no much larger clone lies one nucleotide away. Library generation was performed with the immunoSEQ multiplex PCR assay. As for how the authors treated the data: A statistical classification framework was developed to diagnose cytomegalovirus status using the catalog of TCR beta chain sequences. What TCRdb holds here is the immuneACCESS table cut down to in-frame rearrangements. Part of the clones is not present; checked against another copy, under half of the missing clones reflect an unresolved V gene, and the others are unexplained. The V and J calls and clone size are taken from that table; D and trimming were inferred from the DNA. The sample yields 100,000 to 150,000 clones; 75% to 90% were counted once. 1.1% of the sample goes to the ten largest clones. CDR1 and CDR2, looked up from the germline V gene, are MDHEN and SYDVKM. From cysteine to phenylalanine, the CDR3 is 12 amino acids long. Only the CDR3 DNA is retained, 36 bases long and in frame from the first base. Trimming at the junction amounts to 5 bases on V and 6 bases on J, and the germline ends lie 10 bases apart.

This clonotype originated in a woman younger than 35 in good health and CMV-seronegative. The rearrangement joined TRBV28 to TRBJ1-2, with the identity of the D gene unclear. Sequenced sample: PBMCs. The nucleotide sequence reads TGTGCCAGCAGTAAAGCTTCCAATGGCTACACCTTC. The encoded protein is CASSKASNGYTF.